The 23 T cell receptor beta chains listed next were all sequenced from one sample in a study of T cell responses to AZD1222 COVID-19 vaccine. The protocol was immunoSEQ multiplex PCR, while the TCRdb copy is restricted to in-frame clones and leaves out a portion. The sample lists 100,000 or so clones, 88% seen once, with around 9.1% in the top ten. Sequencing was performed on peripheral blood, taken on day 0 of AZD1222 vaccination. These receptors all stem from an adult in good health.

The gene calls are TRBV2 and TRBJ1-2; 7 positions agree with TRBD1. The CDR3 runs to 14 residues. After removal of 6 bases from V and 7 bases from J, the junction contained 11 bases not matched to a gene. The germline V gene has CDR1 SNHLY and CDR2 FYNNEI. CDR3 sequence: CASRAPGAGGGYTF. CDR3 nucleotides: TGTGCCAGCAGAGCCCCGGGGGCAGGGGGTGGCTACACCTTC.

The chain links TRBV7-9 to TRBJ2-5; TRBD2 aligns across 8 bases. Germline CDR1 and CDR2: SEHNR and FQNEAQ (reference sequence). With V trimmed by 5 bases and J by 5 bases, 7 bases remained unmatched. This CDR3 comprises 14 residues. The DNA for the CDR3 is TGTGCCAGCAGCCGAGCGGGAGTGCAGGAGACCCAGTACTTC. The encoded protein is CASSRAGVQETQYF.

This chain joins TRBV4-1 and TRBJ1-4, with D unclear. The ends were cut back, 1 base at V and 4 bases at J, with 10 bases in the middle. The CDR3 loop spans 15 amino acids. The V gene's germline CDR1 is MGHRA and CDR2 YSYEKL. This CDR3 is CASSQVADFNEKLFF. CDR3 nucleotide sequence: TGCGCCAGCAGCCAAGTCGCAGATTTTAATGAAAAACTGTTTTTT.

CDR3 in amino acids: CASSSTSLYNEQFF. CDR3 bases: TGTGCCAGCAGTTCAACTAGTCTCTACAATGAGCAGTTCTTC. This rearrangement joins TRBV6-2 or TRBV6-3 to TRBJ2-1; D is possibly TRBD2 (5 bases). The CDR3 spans 14 residues. V lost 4 bases, J lost 3 bases, and 10 bases lay in between. CDR1 MNHEY and CDR2 SVGEGT come from the germline V gene.

V usage is TRBV14 and J usage is TRBJ1-3; 7 bases match TRBD1. Germline CDR1 is SGHDN and CDR2 is FVKESK. The CDR3 has 16 residues. The trim removed 3 bases at V and 0 bases at J, leaving 5 bases unmatched. The CDR3 nucleotides read TGTGCCAGCAGCCACCGACAGGGCCTCTCTGGAAACACCATATATTTT. Its protein product is CASSHRQGLSGNTIYF. Based on the CDR3 plus reference TRBV14 and TRBJ1-3, the full variable domain is EAGVTQFPSHSVIEKGQTVTLRCDPISGHDNLYWYRRVMGKEIKFLLHFVKESKQDESGMPNNRFLAERTGGTYSTLKVQPAELEDSGVYFCASSHRQGLSGNTIYFGEGSWLTVV.

The chain carries TRBV11-2 and TRBJ2-5, with 12 bases aligning to TRBD2. Germline CDR1 is SGHAT and CDR2 is FQNNGV. This CDR3 has 15 residues. V shed 6 bases, J shed 5 bases, and the junction held 7 bases outside the gene matches. The CDR3 nucleotides are TGTGCCAGCAGAACGACTAGCGGGAGAGTGGAGACCCAGTACTTC. Translating it yields CASRTTSGRVETQYF.

CDR3 DNA sequence: TGTGCCAGCTCCGCAGAGGGGGGAGGGCCCTATGAGCAGTTCTTC. This translates into CASSAEGGGPYEQFF. The genes are TRBV11-2 and TRBJ2-1, with D perhaps TRBD2 (7 bases). V lost 8 bases, J lost 8 bases, and 22 bases lay in between. CDR3 length: 15 residues. Germline V gives CDR1 SGHAT, CDR2 FQNNGV.

The J gene is TRBJ1-2, the V gene TRBV7-2; 9 nucleotides match TRBD1. The CDR3 runs 13 residues. With 6 bases clipped from V and 8 bases from J, the junction kept 7 bases outside the gene matches. CDR1 and CDR2 from the germline V gene are SGHTA and FQGNSA. Written as DNA, the CDR3 is TGTGCCAGCAGAACCACAGGGGGCCGAGGCTACACCTTC. Its translation is CASRTTGGRGYTF.

V and J are TRBV4-1 and TRBJ2-1, with a weak D call TRBD2 (5 bases). Between the trimmed V and J ends, which lost 1 base and 5 bases, there was a span of 15 bases. This CDR3 is 16 amino acids long. Per the germline V gene, CDR1 is MGHRA and CDR2 is YSYEKL. The CDR3 sequence is CASSQASSLHDNEQFF. The CDR3 nucleotides are TGCGCCAGCAGCCAAGCCTCTAGCCTCCACGACAATGAGCAGTTCTTC.

This clone is a singleton in its sample. The V gene is TRBV5-4, the J gene TRBJ2-5, with 8 bases matching TRBD2. The trim removed 9 bases at V and 1 base at J, leaving 23 bases unmatched. Germline V gene lookup returns CDR1 SGHNT and CDR2 YYREEE (reference sequence). The CDR3 totals 19 residues. In DNA form, the CDR3 reads TGTGCCACCCATATTAGCCGGACCCCCGAAACTAGCGGCCAAGAGACCCAGTACTTC. It codes for CATHISRTPETSGQETQYF.

The chain combines TRBV27 with TRBJ1-1, with D hard to call. Trimming left V 6 bases short and J 5 bases short, with 16 bases between. The CDR3 is 14 residues long. Per the germline V gene, CDR1 is MNHEY and CDR2 is SMNVEV (reference sequence). The CDR3 here is CASSKTNLGTEAFF. The CDR3 DNA reads as TGTGCCAGCAGCAAAACTAACCTAGGGACTGAAGCTTTCTTT.

This clone was found once. The genes are TRBV6-2 or TRBV6-3 and TRBJ2-7; 11 positions agree with TRBD1. Germline lookup yields CDR1 MNHEY and CDR2 SVGEGT. CDR3 length: 15 residues. V gave up 6 bases and J gave up 5 bases; unmatched junction bases: 9. CDR3 residues: CASSSSDRGLNEQYF. CDR3 nucleotide sequence: TGTGCCAGCAGCTCCTCGGACAGGGGGCTAAACGAGCAGTACTTC.

The chain uses TRBV28 and TRBJ1-5, with D uncertain. The germline V and J ends were trimmed by 5 bases and 4 bases, with 6 bases remaining between them. Germline assignment: CDR1 MDHEN and CDR2 SYDVKM. The CDR3 totals 12 residues. For the CDR3, the DNA is TGTGCCAGCAGTCCCGCTAATCAGCCCCAGCATTTT. Residues: CASSPANQPQHF.

This clone occurred once. V usage is TRBV5-1 and J usage is TRBJ2-1; TRBD2 aligns across 9 bases. The CDR3 length is 15 residues. Per the germline V gene, CDR1 is SGHRS and CDR2 is YFSETQ. V lost 7 bases to trimming and J lost 9 bases; unmatched junction nucleotides: 14. The CDR3 nucleotides read TGCGCCAGCGAAAAAACCGGGACTAGCTCCGGTGAGCAGTTCTTC. Its protein is CASEKTGTSSGEQFF.

The chain joins TRBV18 to TRBJ2-4, with 11 bases lining up with TRBD2. This CDR3 contains 18 residues. Germline V gene sequence: CDR1 KGHSH, CDR2 LQKENI. V lost 2 bases and J lost 0; bases outside the gene matches: 6. The CDR3 sequence: CASSPGGLAERAKNIQYF. CDR3 in DNA: TGTGCCAGCTCACCAGGGGGACTAGCGGAACGAGCCAAAAACATTCAGTACTTC.

The chain combines TRBV4-1 with TRBJ2-5, with TRBD2 identical over 9 bases. The trim removed 4 bases at V and 5 bases at J, leaving 8 bases unmatched. CDR1 is MGHRA and CDR2 is YSYEKL in the germline V gene. The CDR3 has 15 amino acids. CDR3 nucleotide sequence: TGCGCCAGCAGCCCACAAAGAAGCGGGAGGGAGACCCAGTACTTC. Protein: CASSPQRSGRETQYF.

V usage is TRBV11-3 and J usage is TRBJ2-3, with 10 nucleotides matching TRBD2. Germline trimming cut 0 bases from V and 3 bases from J; bases unmatched to any gene: 12. The CDR3 has 19 amino acids. The V gene's germline CDR1 is SGHNT and CDR2 YENEEA. CDR3 DNA sequence: TGTGCCAGCAGCTTAGACTCAGCGGGAGGGGTACGGGGAACAGATACGCAGTATTTT. Protein product: CASSLDSAGGVRGTDTQYF.

This clone was detected a few times. This chain connects TRBV20-1 to TRBJ1-2; tentative D call: TRBD1 (5 bases). This CDR3 spans 11 amino acids. The V gene lost 4 bases and the J gene lost 4 bases, with 7 bases spanning the gap. The germline CDR1 and CDR2 sequences are DFQATT and SNEGSKA (reference sequence). The CDR3 DNA is TGCAGTGCTACAGGGATCTATGGCTACACCTTC. It specifies CSATGIYGYTF.

The chain uses TRBV6-5 and TRBJ1-2, with 7 bases matching TRBD1. The ends lost 0 bases at V and 2 bases at J; junction bases unmatched: 6. CDR1 and CDR2 (germline): MNHEY, SVGAGI. This CDR3 has 16 amino acids. The CDR3 loop is CASSYSGAGGNYGYTF. The CDR3 nucleotides read TGTGCCAGCAGTTACTCGGGGGCAGGGGGGAACTATGGCTACACCTTC.

This chain connects TRBV6-2 or TRBV6-3 to TRBJ2-3; D is unresolved. Germline CDR1 MNHEY, CDR2 SVGEGT. This CDR3 contains 14 residues. Trimming cost V 2 bases and J 4 bases, with 10 bases left between them. The CDR3 nucleotides read TGTGCCAGCAGTTACATCACTATGTCAGATACGCAGTATTTT. The encoded protein is CASSYITMSDTQYF.

This clone occurred once. The CDR3 DNA reads TGTGCCAGCAGCCAAGGGACAAGGGGCGCAGTTGGCTACACCTTC. It is translated as CASSQGTRGAVGYTF. The rearrangement links TRBV14 to TRBJ1-2, with D possibly being TRBD1 (5 bases). Trimming took off 1 base at V and 7 bases at J, with 16 bases between the two ends. The CDR3 has 15 amino acids. Germline V gene sequence: CDR1 SGHDN, CDR2 FVKESK. Combining the CDR3 with reference TRBV14 and TRBJ1-2 gives the whole variable domain EAGVTQFPSHSVIEKGQTVTLRCDPISGHDNLYWYRRVMGKEIKFLLHFVKESKQDESGMPNNRFLAERTGGTYSTLKVQPAELEDSGVYFCASSQGTRGAVGYTFGSGTRLTVV.

The chain employs TRBV30 and TRBJ1-3; D gene unclear. The CDR3 covers 12 residues. Germline V gives CDR1 GTSNPN, CDR2 SVGIG (reference sequence). The V and J ends lost 4 bases and 0 bases respectively, with 4 bases between them. The CDR3 coding sequence is TGTGCCTGGATCAACTCTGGAAACACCATATATTTT. Protein sequence: CAWINSGNTIYF.

The chain uses TRBV7-2 and TRBJ2-2; D is ambiguous. The CDR3 is 14 residues long. Trimming took off 1 base at V and 1 base at J, with 4 bases between the two ends. Germline V gene sequence: CDR1 SGHTA, CDR2 FQGNSA. CDR3 in amino acids: CASSLGGNTGELFF. Written as DNA, the CDR3 is TGTGCCAGCAGCTTAGGGGGGAACACCGGGGAGCTGTTTTTT.